The rows below give T cell receptor beta chains drawn from one sample of a study of response to subunit inactivated influenza vaccine. TCRdb analysed the RT-PCR reads with MiXCR anew, one entry per CDR3 protein. The table has over 300,000 distinct CDR3 sequences, just over 20% seen once. Sequencing used PBMCs from blood, obtained less than 22 months after vaccination. All receptors come from a man between 45 and 75 years old who received an inactivated influenza vaccine. CDR3s include the opening cysteine and the closing phenylalanine or tryptophan. The order of the fields is J gene, V gene, D gene, clone size, CDR3 DNA, CDR3 protein. D genes are given only for firm matches. Clone sizes are given selectively: once, few, many, or a class where the clone is expanded.

>TRBJ1-4|TRBV20-1|-|few
TGCAGTGCTAGAAGGGGCCCAGGGTCTCAGTGGGCCCCTCCGGTCGAAAAACTGTTTTTT
CSARRGPGSQWAPPVEKLFF
>TRBJ2-1|TRBV4-3|-|-
TGCGCCAGCAGCCAAACAGGGAGCTCCTACAATGAGCAGTTCTTC
CASSQTGSSYNEQFF
>TRBJ2-2|TRBV5-5|TRBD1|-
TGTGCCAGCAGCTTGGACAGGGGTGTCGGGGAGCTGTTTTTT
CASSLDRGVGELFF
>TRBJ1-6|TRBV5-6|TRBD1|-
TGTGCCAGCAGCTCCGGGACAGGTCTTCTTAATTCACCCCTCCACTTT
CASSSGTGLLNSPLHF
>TRBJ1-1|TRBV7-2|-|-
TGTGCCAGCAGCTTAGTTGGTAAAGGGGACACTGAAGCTTTCTTT
CASSLVGKGDTEAFF
>TRBJ2-5|TRBV27|-|-
TGTGCCAGCAGTTCCAAGCCGGGGGCATCCAGAGAGACCCAGTACTTC
CASSSKPGASRETQYF
>TRBJ1-5|TRBV19|-|-
TGTGCCAGTAGTCAGGGCGGGCAGCCCCAGCATTTT
CASSQGGQPQHF
>TRBJ2-3|TRBV18|-|-
TGTGCCAGCCAGCCCAACACAGATACGCAGTATTTT
CASQPNTDTQYF
>TRBJ2-3|TRBV12-3/TRBV12-4|-|-
TGTGCCAGCAGTTTAGAAGTGCTCCCCCACACAGATACGCAGTATTTT
CASSLEVLPHTDTQYF
>TRBJ2-7|TRBV4-3|-|-
TGCGCCAGCAGCCTGGGTCCGGGCTACGAGCAGTACTTC
CASSLGPGYEQYF
>TRBJ1-1|TRBV3-1|-|few
TGTGCCAGCAGCCAAGCTTATGGGATCAGGAACACTGAAGCTTTCTTT
CASSQAYGIRNTEAFF
>TRBJ1-6|TRBV6-2/TRBV6-3|TRBD1|medium-sized
TGTGCCAGCAGTTACTCCCGCGGGTTTTTTGACAGGGGAAGGGATTATAATTCACCCCTCCACTTT
CASSYSRGFFDRGRDYNSPLHF
>TRBJ1-2|TRBV6-1|-|few
TGTGCCAGCCAATCAACGGTTGGCGGTCTTGGCGGCTACACCTTC
CASQSTVGGLGGYTF
>TRBJ1-2|TRBV5-6|TRBD1|few
TGTGCCAGCAGCCTACCTCCCGGGACAGGGAGCTATGGCTACACCTTC
CASSLPPGTGSYGYTF
>TRBJ1-5|TRBV7-8|TRBD1|few
TGTGCCAGCAGTTATAGGTTCCTGGACAGGGGAAATCAGCCCCAGCATTTT
CASSYRFLDRGNQPQHF
>TRBJ2-7|TRBV23-1|-|-
TGCGCCAGCAGTCGCGCGGGGTCCCCCTACGAGCAGTACTTC
CASSRAGSPYEQYF
>TRBJ1-1|TRBV6-5|-|many
TGTGCCAGCAGTTATGGCCGGGCAGGGATGGGGTCTCGGATGAACACTGAAGCTTTCTTT
CASSYGRAGMGSRMNTEAFF
>TRBJ2-7|TRBV18|-|-
TGTGCCAGCAAACCCGACGGGAGCTCCTACGAGCAGTACTTC
CASKPDGSSYEQYF
>TRBJ1-1|TRBV19|-|few
TGTGCCAGTAGGGTCAGGGGCGGGAAGACTGAAGCTTTCTTT
CASRVRGGKTEAFF
>TRBJ2-1|TRBV20-1|TRBD1|many
TGCAGTGCTAGAGGCAGGGACAGAAGTTCCTACAATGAGCAGTTCTTC
CSARGRDRSSYNEQFF
>TRBJ1-1|TRBV27|-|-
TGTGCCAGCAGTTGGGGGCTGACGGACACTGAAGCTTACTTT
CASSWGLTDTEAYF
>TRBJ2-2|TRBV19|TRBD2|few
TGTGCCAGTAGTGCCCTAGCGGAGCACACCGGGGAGCTGTTTTTT
CASSALAEHTGELFF
>TRBJ2-7|TRBV6-2/TRBV6-3|TRBD2|few
TGTGCCAGCAGTCATCCGGGACTAGCGGGAGCCCCCCTCGAGCAGTACTTC
CASSHPGLAGAPLEQYF
>TRBJ2-1|TRBV3-1|-|few
TGTGCCAGCAGCCAAAGATACAATGAGCAGTTCTTC
CASSQRYNEQFF
>TRBJ2-3|TRBV7-7|-|-
TGTGCCAGCAGCCCCGCCGCCCTAGGAATCACAGATACGCAGTATTTT
CASSPAALGITDTQYF
>TRBJ2-1|TRBV29-1|-|few
TGCAGCGTTGAAGTGCTAGCAAACTACAATGAGCAGTTCTTC
CSVEVLANYNEQFF
>TRBJ2-7|TRBV6-5|-|many
TGTGCCAGCAGCCCCGGACGGGACGCCTACGAGCAGTACTTC
CASSPGRDAYEQYF
>TRBJ1-6|TRBV6-1|-|-
TGTGCCAGCAGTGAAATGGGATTAACACCCCACCACTTT
CASSEMGLTPHHF
>TRBJ2-6|TRBV11-2|-|few
TGTGCCAGCAGCCCAGGGGCGGGGGGGGCCAACGTCCTGACTTTC
CASSPGAGGANVLTF
>TRBJ1-5|TRBV21-1|-|many
TGTGCCAGCAGCAAATTCCGGATTCTGCGGCAGCCCCAGCATTTT
CASSKFRILRQPQHF
>TRBJ2-5|TRBV20-1|-|-
TGCAGTGCTTATCGACAGGACATACAAGAGACCCAGTACTTC
CSAYRQDIQETQYF
>TRBJ1-1|TRBV5-1|TRBD1|many
TGCGCCAGCAGCCAGACGGGACAGCTGAACACTGAAGCTTTCTTT
CASSQTGQLNTEAFF
>TRBJ2-3|TRBV10-3|TRBD2|-
TGTGCCATCCGCCGTGGGGGACTACTTAGCACAGATACGCAGTATTTT
CAIRRGGLLSTDTQYF